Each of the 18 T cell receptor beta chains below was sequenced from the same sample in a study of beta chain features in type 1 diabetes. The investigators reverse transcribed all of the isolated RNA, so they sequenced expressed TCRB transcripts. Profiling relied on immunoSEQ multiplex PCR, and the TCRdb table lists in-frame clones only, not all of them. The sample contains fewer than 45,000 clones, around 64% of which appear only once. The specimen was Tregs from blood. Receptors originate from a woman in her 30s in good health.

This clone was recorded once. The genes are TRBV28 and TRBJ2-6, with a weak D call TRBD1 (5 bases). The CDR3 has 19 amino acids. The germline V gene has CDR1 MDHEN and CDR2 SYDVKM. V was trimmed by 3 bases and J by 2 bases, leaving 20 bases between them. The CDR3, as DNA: TGTGCCAGCAGTTTCCTCCCGCAGGGCATCTCTCCTGGGGCCAACGTCCTGACTTTC. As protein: CASSFLPQGISPGANVLTF.

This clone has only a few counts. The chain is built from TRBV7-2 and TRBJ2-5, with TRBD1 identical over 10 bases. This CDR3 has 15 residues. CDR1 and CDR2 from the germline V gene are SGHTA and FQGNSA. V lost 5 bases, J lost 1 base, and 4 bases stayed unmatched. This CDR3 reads CASSPGQGFQETQYF. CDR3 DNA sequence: TGTGCCAGCAGCCCGGGACAGGGGTTCCAAGAGACCCAGTACTTC.

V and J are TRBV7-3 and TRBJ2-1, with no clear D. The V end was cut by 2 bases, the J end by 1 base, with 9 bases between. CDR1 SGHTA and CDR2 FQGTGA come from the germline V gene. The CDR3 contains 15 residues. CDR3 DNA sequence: TGTGCCAGCAGCTTAGGGCTGGGTTCCTACAATGAGCAGTTCTTC. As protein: CASSLGLGSYNEQFF.

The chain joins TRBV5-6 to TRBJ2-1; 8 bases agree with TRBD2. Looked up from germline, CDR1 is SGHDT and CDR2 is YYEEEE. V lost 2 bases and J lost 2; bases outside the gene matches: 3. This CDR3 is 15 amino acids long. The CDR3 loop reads CASSLLAEAYNEQFF. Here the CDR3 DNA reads TGTGCCAGCAGCTTACTAGCGGAAGCCTACAATGAGCAGTTCTTC.

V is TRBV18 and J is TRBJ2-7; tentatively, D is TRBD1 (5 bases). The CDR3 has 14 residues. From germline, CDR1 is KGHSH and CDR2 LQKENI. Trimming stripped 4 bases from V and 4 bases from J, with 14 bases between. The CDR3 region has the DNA TGTGCCAGCTCACTCCAGGGTTCCGATTACGAGCAGTACTTC. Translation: CASSLQGSDYEQYF.

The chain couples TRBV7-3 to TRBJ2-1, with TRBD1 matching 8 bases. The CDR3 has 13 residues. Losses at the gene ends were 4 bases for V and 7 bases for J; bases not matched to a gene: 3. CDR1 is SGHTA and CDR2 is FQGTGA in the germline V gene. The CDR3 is CASSSHRGNEQFF. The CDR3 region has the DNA TGTGCCAGCAGCTCCCACAGGGGGAATGAGCAGTTCTTC.

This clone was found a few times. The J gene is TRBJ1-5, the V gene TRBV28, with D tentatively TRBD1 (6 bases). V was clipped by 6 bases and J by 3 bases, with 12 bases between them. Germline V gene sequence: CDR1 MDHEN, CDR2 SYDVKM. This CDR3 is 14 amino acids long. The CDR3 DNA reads TGTGCCAGCAGGGACAGTCTCATCAATCAGCCCCAGCATTTT. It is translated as CASRDSLINQPQHF.

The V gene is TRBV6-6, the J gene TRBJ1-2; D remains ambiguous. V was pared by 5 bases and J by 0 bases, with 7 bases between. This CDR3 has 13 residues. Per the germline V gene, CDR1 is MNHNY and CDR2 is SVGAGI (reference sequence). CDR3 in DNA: TGTGCCAGCAGTCTACAGTCTAACTATGGCTACACCTTC. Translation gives CASSLQSNYGYTF.

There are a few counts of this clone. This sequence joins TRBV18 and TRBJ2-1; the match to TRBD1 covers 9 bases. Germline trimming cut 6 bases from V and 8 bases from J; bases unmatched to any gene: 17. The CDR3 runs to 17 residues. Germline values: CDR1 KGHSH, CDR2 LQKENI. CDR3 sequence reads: CASSPNPPGTGFDEQFF. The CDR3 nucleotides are TGTGCCAGCTCCCCAAATCCCCCCGGGACAGGGTTCGATGAGCAGTTCTTC.

The CDR3 protein is CASSPFTGEAKNIQYF. The CDR3 DNA reads as TGTGCCAGCTCACCATTCACAGGGGAAGCCAAAAACATTCAGTACTTC. This chain connects TRBV18 to TRBJ2-4; 7 bases fit TRBD1. Unmatched junction bases numbered 4, after V lost 2 bases and J lost 0 bases. This CDR3 contains 16 residues. The germline CDR1 and CDR2 sequences are KGHSH and LQKENI.

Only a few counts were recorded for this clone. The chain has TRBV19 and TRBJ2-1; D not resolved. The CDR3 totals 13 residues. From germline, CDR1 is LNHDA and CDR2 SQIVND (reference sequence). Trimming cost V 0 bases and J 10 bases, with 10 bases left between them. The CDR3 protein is CASSIDLRWEQFF. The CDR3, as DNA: TGTGCCAGTAGTATAGATTTGCGATGGGAGCAGTTCTTC.

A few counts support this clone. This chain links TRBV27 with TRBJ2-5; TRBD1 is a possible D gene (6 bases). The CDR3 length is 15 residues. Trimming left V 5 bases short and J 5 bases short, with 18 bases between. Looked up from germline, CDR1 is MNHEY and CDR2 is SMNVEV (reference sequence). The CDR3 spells CASSPILGGRETQYF. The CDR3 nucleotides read TGTGCCAGCAGTCCTATATTAGGGGGACGCGAGACCCAGTACTTC.

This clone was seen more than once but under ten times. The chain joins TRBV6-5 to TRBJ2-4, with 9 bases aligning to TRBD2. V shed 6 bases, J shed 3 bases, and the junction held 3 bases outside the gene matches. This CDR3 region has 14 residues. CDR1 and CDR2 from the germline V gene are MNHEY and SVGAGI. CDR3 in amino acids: CASRKREVKNIQYF. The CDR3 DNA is TGTGCCAGCAGAAAGCGGGAGGTCAAAAACATTCAGTACTTC.

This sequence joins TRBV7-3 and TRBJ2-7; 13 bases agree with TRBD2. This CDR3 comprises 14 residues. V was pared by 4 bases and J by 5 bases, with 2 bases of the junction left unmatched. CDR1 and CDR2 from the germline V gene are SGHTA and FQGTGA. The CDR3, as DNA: TGTGCCAGCAGCTCAGGACTAGCGGGAGACGAGCAGTACTTC. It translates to CASSSGLAGDEQYF. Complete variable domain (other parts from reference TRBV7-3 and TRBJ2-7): GAGVSQTPSNKVTEKGKYVELRCDPISGHTALYWYRQSLGQGPEFLIYFQGTGAADDSGLPNDRFFAVRPEGSVSTLKIQRTERGDSAVYLCASSSGLAGDEQYFGPGTRLTVT.

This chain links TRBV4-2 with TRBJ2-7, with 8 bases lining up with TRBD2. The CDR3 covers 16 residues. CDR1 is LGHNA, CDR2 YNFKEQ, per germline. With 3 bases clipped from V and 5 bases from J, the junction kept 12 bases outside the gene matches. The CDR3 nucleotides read TGTGCCAGCAGCCATGGGGTTACAGCGGGAGTCAACGAGCAGTACTTC. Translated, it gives CASSHGVTAGVNEQYF.

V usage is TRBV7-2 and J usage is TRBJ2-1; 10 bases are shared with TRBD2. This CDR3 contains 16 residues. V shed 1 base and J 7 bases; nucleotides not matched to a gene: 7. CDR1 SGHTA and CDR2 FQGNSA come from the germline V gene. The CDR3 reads CASSLGASGSWNEQFF. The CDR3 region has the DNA TGTGCCAGCAGCTTAGGAGCTAGCGGGAGTTGGAATGAGCAGTTCTTC.

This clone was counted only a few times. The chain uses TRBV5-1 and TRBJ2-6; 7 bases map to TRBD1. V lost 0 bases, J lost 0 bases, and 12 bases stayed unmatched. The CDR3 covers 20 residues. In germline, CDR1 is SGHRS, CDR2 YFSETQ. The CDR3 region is CASSLAPTGADPSGANVLTF. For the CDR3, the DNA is TGCGCCAGCAGCTTGGCCCCAACAGGGGCCGACCCCTCTGGGGCCAACGTCCTGACTTTC.

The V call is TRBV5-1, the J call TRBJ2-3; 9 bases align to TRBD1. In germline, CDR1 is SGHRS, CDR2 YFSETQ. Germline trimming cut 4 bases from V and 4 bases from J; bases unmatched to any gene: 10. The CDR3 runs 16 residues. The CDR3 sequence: CASSAAGQGFADTQYF. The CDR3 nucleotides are TGCGCCAGCAGCGCGGCCGGACAGGGGTTCGCAGATACGCAGTATTTT.